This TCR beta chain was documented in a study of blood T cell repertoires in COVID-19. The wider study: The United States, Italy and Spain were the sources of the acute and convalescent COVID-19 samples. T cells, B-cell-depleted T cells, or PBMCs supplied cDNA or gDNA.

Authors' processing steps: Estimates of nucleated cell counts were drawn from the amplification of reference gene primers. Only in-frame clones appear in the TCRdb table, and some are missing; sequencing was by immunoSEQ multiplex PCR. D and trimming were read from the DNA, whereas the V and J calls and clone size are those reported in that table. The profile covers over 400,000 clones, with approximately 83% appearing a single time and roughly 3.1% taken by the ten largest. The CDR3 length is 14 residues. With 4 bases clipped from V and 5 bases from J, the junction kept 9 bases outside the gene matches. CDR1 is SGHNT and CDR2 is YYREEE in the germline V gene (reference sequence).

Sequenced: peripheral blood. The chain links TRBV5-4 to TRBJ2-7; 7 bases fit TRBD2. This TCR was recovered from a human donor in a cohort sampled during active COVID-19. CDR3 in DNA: TGTGCCAGCAGCAGGACTAGTGGGAGTGACGAGCAGTACTTC. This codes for CASSRTSGSDEQYF.